The T cell receptor beta chain under discussion was sequenced for a study of blood T cell repertoires in COVID-19. On the study more broadly: T cells, B-cell-depleted T cells, or PBMCs provided the cDNA or gDNA that served as material.

Per the authors' pipeline: Reference gene primer amplification yielded estimated nucleated cell counts. Clones were read by immunoSEQ multiplex PCR, and TCRdb kept only the in-frame ones, dropping some. V and J calls and clone size are copied from that table; D and trimming were computed from the DNA. The top ten clones hold about an eighth of a sample with fewer than 350,000 clones, 86% of them seen once. Seattle cases were enrolled at active infection and followed longitudinally. The V gene lost 3 bases and the J gene lost 1 base, with 12 bases spanning the gap. The CDR3 loop spans 15 amino acids. Germline assignment: CDR1 LNHDA and CDR2 SQIVND (reference sequence).

The source is a woman aged 30 to 39 with COVID-19, enrolled during active disease. Sequenced: peripheral blood. The V call is TRBV19, the J call TRBJ1-1, with a tentative D call TRBD1 (5 bases). The CDR3 sequence is CASSMGGRANTEAFF. The CDR3 nucleotides read TGTGCCAGTAGTATGGGGGGACGGGCGAACACTGAAGCTTTCTTT.